This T cell receptor (beta chain) appears in the sequencing data of a study of cytotoxic CD8 clonotypes in ibrutinib-treated CLL. The V gene lost 5 bases and the J gene lost 8 bases, with 18 bases spanning the gap. Germline CDR1 reads MNHNY; CDR2 reads SVGAGI (reference sequence). This CDR3 comprises 15 residues. Profiling relied on immunoSEQ multiplex PCR, and the TCRdb table lists in-frame clones only, not all of them. The repertoire consists of 20,000 to 25,000 clones, with roughly 70% occurring once and the leading ten covering roughly 24%. The source of around 1.9 micrograms of genomic DNA for TCR beta libraries was cryopreserved PBMCs.

The receptor was derived from a human donor with chronic lymphocytic leukemia. The specimen comprised PBMCs, sampled before ibrutinib treatment. The chain uses TRBV6-6 and TRBJ1-4; possibly TRBD1 for D (5 bases). The CDR3 DNA sequence: TGTGCCAGCAGTCCCTACCGGGGCGGCAGCGAAAAACTGTTTTTT. Translating gives CASSPYRGGSEKLFF.